What follows describes a single T cell receptor (beta chain). Its specificity is unknown. The table came from immunoSEQ multiplex PCR; TCRdb's copy has only in-frame clones and leaves some out. Here the sample spans some 110,000 clones, about 87% being singletons. This record belongs to a study of radiotherapy plus CTLA-4 blockade in lung cancer. Patients with chemo-refractory metastatic non-small-cell lung cancer received focal radiation plus CTLA-4 blockade with ipilimumab. V was pared by 6 bases and J by 8 bases, with 11 bases between. The germline gives CDR1 MNHEY, CDR2 SMNVEV (reference sequence). This CDR3 spans 12 amino acids. Study conclusions and caveats: Clones of tumor-derived TCRs expanded in blood after radiotherapy plus ipilimumab.

This material consisted of peripheral blood, taken from a patient treated with radiotherapy plus ipilimumab. The TCR was taken from a human donor with non-small cell lung cancer that progressed on radiotherapy plus ipilimumab. V usage is TRBV27 and J usage is TRBJ2-1; D is possibly TRBD1 (6 bases). The CDR3 sequence: CASRTGRDEQFF. CDR3 nucleotide sequence: TGTGCCAGCAGGACAGGTCGCGATGAGCAGTTCTTC.